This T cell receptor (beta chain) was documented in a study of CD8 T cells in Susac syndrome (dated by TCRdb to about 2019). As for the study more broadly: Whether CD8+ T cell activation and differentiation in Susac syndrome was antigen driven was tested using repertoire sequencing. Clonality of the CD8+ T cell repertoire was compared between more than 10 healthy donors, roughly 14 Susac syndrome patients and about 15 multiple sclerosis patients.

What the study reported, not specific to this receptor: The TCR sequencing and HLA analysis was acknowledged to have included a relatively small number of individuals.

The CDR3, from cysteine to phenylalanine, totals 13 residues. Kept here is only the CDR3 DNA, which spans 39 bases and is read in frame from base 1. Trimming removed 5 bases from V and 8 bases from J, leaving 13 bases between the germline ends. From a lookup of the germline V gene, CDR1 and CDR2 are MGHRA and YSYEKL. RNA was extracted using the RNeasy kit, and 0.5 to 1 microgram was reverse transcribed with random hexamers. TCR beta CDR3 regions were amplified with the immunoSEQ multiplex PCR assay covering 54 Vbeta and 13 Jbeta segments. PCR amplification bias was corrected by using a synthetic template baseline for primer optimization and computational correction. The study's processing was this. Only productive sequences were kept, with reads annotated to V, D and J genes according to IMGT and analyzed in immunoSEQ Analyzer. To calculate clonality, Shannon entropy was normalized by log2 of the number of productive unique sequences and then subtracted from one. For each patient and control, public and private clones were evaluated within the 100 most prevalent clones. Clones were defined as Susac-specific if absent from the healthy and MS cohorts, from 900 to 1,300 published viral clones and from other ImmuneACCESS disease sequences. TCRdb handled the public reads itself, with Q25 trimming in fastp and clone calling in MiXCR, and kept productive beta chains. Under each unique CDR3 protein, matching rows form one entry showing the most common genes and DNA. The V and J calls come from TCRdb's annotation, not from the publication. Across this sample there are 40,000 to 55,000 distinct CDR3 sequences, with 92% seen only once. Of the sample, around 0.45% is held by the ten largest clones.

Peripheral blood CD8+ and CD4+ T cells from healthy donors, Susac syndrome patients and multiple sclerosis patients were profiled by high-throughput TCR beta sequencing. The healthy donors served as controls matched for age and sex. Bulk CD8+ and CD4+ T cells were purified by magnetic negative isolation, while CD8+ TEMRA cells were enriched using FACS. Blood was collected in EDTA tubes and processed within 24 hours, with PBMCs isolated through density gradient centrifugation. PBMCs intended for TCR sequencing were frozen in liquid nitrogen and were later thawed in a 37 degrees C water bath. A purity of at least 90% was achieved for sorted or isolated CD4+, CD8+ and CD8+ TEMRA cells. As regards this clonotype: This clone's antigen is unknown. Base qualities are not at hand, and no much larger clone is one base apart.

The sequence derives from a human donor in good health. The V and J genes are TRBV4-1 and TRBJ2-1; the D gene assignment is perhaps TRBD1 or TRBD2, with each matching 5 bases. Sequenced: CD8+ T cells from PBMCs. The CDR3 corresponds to CASSFDRDHEQFF. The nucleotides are TGCGCCAGCAGCTTCGATCGGGACCATGAGCAGTTCTTC.